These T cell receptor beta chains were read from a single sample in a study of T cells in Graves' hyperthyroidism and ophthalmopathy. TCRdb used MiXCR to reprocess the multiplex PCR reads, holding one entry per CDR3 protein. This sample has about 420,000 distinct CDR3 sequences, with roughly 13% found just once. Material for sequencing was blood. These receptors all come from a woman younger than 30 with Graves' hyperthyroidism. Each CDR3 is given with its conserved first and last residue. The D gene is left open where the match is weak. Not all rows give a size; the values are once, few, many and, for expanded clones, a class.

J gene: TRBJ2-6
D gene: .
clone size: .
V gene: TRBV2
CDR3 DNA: TGTGCCAGCAGTGAAGAAGGCGTCCTGACTTTC
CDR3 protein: CASSEEGVLTF

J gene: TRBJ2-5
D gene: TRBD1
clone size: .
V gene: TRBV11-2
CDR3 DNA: TGTGCCAGCAGAACGACAGGGATTGACTTCCAAGAGACCCAGTACTTC
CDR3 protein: CASRTTGIDFQETQYF

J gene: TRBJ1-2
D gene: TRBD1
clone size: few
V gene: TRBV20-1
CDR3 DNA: TGCAGTGCGAAATCCCCCGAAGAACAGGGGTTTTTCTATGGCTACACCTTC
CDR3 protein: CSAKSPEEQGFFYGYTF

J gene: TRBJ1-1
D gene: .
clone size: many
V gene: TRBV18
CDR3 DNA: TGTGCCAGCTCACCAAACATGGCGGACAGTGAAGCTTTCTTT
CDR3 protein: CASSPNMADSEAFF

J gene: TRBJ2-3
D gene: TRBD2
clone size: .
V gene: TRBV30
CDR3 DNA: TGTGCCTGGACCAAACTGGGACTAGCGGGAGCGGCAGATACGCAGTATTTT
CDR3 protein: CAWTKLGLAGAADTQYF

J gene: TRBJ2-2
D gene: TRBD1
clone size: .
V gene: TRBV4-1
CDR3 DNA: TGCGCCAGCAGTGGGACAGGGATAACCGGGGAGCTGTTTTTT
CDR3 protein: CASSGTGITGELFF

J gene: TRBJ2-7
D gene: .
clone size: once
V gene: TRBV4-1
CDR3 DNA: TGCGCCAGCAGCCAGGGTGGCCACAGATCCTACGAGCAGTACTTC
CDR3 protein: CASSQGGHRSYEQYF

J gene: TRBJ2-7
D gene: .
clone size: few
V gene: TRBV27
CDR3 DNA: TGTGCCAGCAGTTTAGGAGGGAGTCCTTTCTACGAGCAGTACTTC
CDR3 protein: CASSLGGSPFYEQYF

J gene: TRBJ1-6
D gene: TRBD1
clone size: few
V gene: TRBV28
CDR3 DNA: TGTGCCAGCATCAAAAACAGGGGGCTTTCACCCCTCCACTTT
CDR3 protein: CASIKNRGLSPLHF

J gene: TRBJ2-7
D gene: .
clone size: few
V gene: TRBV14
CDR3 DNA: TGTGCCAGCAGGGAACGGCAGTACTTC
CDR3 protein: CASRERQYF

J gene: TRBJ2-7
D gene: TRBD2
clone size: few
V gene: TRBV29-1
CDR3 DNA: TGCAGCGTTCGACCTAGCGGGACCTACGAGCAGTACTTC
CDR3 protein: CSVRPSGTYEQYF

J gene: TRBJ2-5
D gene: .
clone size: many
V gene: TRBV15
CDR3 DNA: TGTGCCACCAGCAGAGAATACCCGGCAGGCGGGGAGACCCAGTACTTC
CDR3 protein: CATSREYPAGGETQYF

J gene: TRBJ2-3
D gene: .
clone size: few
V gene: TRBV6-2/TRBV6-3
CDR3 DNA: TGTGCCAGCAGTTTCTCCTGGGAGCGTCCCACAGATACGCAGTATTTT
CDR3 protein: CASSFSWERPTDTQYF

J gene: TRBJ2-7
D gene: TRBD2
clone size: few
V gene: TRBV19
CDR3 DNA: TGTGCCAGTAGGGTGACTAGCGGGAGCTACGAGCAGTACTTC
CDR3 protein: CASRVTSGSYEQYF

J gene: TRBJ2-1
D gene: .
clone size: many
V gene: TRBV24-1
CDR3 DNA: TGTGCCACCAGTGATTCGTCAGCGGAGTCCTACAATGAGCAGTTCTTC
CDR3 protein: CATSDSSAESYNEQFF

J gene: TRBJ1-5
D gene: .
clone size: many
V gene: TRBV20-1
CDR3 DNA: TGCAGTGCCCGACAAGGGGAATATAGCAATCAGCCCCAGCATTTT
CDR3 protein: CSARQGEYSNQPQHF

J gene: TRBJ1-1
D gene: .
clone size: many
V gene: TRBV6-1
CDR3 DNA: TGTGCCAGCAGTGAAGCGCCGGGGGGAGGCAGTGAAGCTTTCTTT
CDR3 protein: CASSEAPGGGSEAFF

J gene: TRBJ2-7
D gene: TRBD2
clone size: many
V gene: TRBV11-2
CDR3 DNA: TGTGCCAGCAGCTTAGGAGGCGGGAGTGGTTACGAGCAGTACTTC
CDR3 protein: CASSLGGGSGYEQYF

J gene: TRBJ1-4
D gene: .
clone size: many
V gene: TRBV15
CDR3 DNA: TGTGCCACCAGCAGAGAGAACGATGAAAAACTGTTTTTT
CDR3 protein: CATSRENDEKLFF

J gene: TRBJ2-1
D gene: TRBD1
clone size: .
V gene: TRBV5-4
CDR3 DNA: TGTGCCAGCAGTCCCGCCGGGGATGTCAGGGGGCAGAATGAGCAGTTCTTC
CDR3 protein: CASSPAGDVRGQNEQFF

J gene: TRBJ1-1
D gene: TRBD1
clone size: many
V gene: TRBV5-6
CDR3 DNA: TGTGCCAGCAGCTCCCTCCGGACAGGGAGGGGTAGAACTGAAGCTTTCTTT
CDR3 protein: CASSSLRTGRGRTEAFF

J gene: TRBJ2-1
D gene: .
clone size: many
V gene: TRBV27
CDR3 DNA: TGTGCCAGCAGTACCCTGTTAGACAGCCTCGGCGGCAGTGAGCAGTTCTTC
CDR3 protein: CASSTLLDSLGGSEQFF

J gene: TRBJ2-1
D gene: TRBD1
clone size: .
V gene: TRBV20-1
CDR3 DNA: TGCAGTGCTAGAGATCTGGACAGGGCTTCGGATGAGCAGTTCTTC
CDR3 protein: CSARDLDRASDEQFF

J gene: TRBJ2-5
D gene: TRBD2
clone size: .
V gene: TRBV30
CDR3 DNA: TGTGCCTGGGGAAAGGGACTAGGGGGTCGTGAGACCCAGTACTTC
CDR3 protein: CAWGKGLGGRETQYF

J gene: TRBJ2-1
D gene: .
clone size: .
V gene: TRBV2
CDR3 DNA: TGTGCCAGCAGCCTCAGGGTTTACAATGAGCAGTTCTTC
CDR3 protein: CASSLRVYNEQFF

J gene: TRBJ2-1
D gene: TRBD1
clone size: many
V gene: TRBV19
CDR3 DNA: TGTGCCAGTAGTTCAGGTCCCCTGACAGGGAGTTCCTACAATGAGCAGTTCTTC
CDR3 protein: CASSSGPLTGSSYNEQFF

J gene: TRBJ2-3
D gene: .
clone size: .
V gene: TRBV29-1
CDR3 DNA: TGCAGCGTTAGGAGCACAGATACGCAGTATTTT
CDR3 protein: CSVRSTDTQYF